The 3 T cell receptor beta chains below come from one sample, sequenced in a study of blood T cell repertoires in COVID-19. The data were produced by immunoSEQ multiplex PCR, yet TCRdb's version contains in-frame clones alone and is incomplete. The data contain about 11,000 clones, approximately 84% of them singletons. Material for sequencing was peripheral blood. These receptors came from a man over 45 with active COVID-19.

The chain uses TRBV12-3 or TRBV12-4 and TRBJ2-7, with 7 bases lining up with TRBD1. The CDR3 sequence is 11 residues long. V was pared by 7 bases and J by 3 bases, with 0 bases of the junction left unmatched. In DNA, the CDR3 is TGTGCCAGCACAGGGGGCTACGAGCAGTACTTC. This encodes CASTGGYEQYF.

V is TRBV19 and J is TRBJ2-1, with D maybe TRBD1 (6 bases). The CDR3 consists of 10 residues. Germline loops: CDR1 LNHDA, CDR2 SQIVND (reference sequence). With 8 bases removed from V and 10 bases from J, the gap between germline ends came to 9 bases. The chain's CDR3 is CASLGTEQFF. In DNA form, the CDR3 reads TGTGCCAGTTTAGGGACAGAGCAGTTCTTC.

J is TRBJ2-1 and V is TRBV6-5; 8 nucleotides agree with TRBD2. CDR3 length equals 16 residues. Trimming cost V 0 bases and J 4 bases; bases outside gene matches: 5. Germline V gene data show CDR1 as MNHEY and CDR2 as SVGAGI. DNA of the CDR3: TGTGCCAGCAGTTACTCCGGGACTAGGGGATACAATGAGCAGTTCTTC. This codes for CASSYSGTRGYNEQFF.